Each of the 29 T cell receptor beta chains below was sequenced from the same sample in a study of shared T cell receptors in the human thymus. The repertoire was sequenced with immunoSEQ multiplex PCR; TCRdb's copy has only in-frame clones and lacks some. The sample carries over 450,000 clones, about 84% recorded once. A further study also used this sample, focusing on human thymus T cells.

Sequenced: thymocytes. These receptors all come from a boy under two years old with a congenital heart defect.

The gene calls are TRBV5-5 and TRBJ1-1; TRBD1 agrees at 11 bases. The ends lost 4 bases at V and 5 bases at J; junction bases unmatched: 7. The length of the CDR3 is 15 residues. Germline V gives CDR1 SGHKS, CDR2 YYEKEE (reference sequence). Here the CDR3 DNA reads TGTGCCAGCAGCCTAGGACAGGGGGCGCGGACTGAAGCTTTCTTT. It encodes CASSLGQGARTEAFF.

V gene TRBV28 combines with J gene TRBJ2-6; TRBD1 matches 8 bases. The ends lost 4 bases at V and 0 bases at J; junction bases unmatched: 8. The V gene's germline CDR1 is MDHEN and CDR2 SYDVKM. The CDR3 sequence is 18 residues long. Here the CDR3 reads CASSCRDRFSSGANVLTF. CDR3 sequence (DNA): TGTGCCAGCAGTTGTCGGGACAGGTTTAGCTCTGGGGCCAACGTCCTGACTTTC.

The rearrangement links TRBV5-1 to TRBJ2-1; 7 nucleotides line up with TRBD2. Germline loops: CDR1 SGHRS, CDR2 YFSETQ. This CDR3 contains 17 residues. The V gene end was trimmed by 3 bases and the J gene end by 4 bases; junction bases not matched to a gene: 13. The CDR3 DNA sequence: TGCGCCAGCAGCTCCTTACACTTAGCGGGCTGGTACAATGAGCAGTTCTTC. Its protein product is CASSSLHLAGWYNEQFF.

The rearrangement links TRBV5-1 to TRBJ2-5; perhaps TRBD2 as D (6 bases). The J call could be wrong; TRBJ2-7 is a better fit for the DNA end. Germline V gene sequence: CDR1 SGHRS, CDR2 YFSETQ. There are 15 residues in the CDR3. As DNA, the CDR3 is TGCGCCAGCAGTGGCAACCCACGGGAGAGATACGAGCAGTACTTC. This translates into CASSGNPRERYEQYF.

The rearrangement joins TRBV7-2 to TRBJ2-2; 8 positions match TRBD2. Trimming removed 1 base from V and 5 bases from J; junction bases left unmatched: 6. This CDR3 is 16 amino acids long. Germline V CDR1 and CDR2: SGHTA, FQGNSA. The CDR3 sequence: CASSLGKREWTGELFF. CDR3 DNA: TGTGCCAGCAGCTTAGGGAAGCGGGAGTGGACCGGGGAGCTGTTTTTT. Full variable domain (missing parts from reference TRBV7-2 and TRBJ2-2): GAGVSQSPSNKVTEKGKDVELRCDPISGHTALYWYRQSLGQGLEFLIYFQGNSAPDKSGLPSDRFSAERTGGSVSTLTIQRTQQEDSAVYLCASSLGKREWTGELFFGEGSRLTVL.

V usage is TRBV4-2 and J usage is TRBJ1-5; tentatively, D is TRBD1 (6 bases). The germline gives CDR1 LGHNA, CDR2 YNFKEQ. V gave up 0 bases and J gave up 5 bases, with 20 bases separating them. This CDR3 is built from 18 residues. DNA of the CDR3: TGTGCCAGCAGCCAAGATAGGTGGGCAGGGGAATGGGATCAGCCCCAGCATTTT. As protein: CASSQDRWAGEWDQPQHF.

The CDR3 coding sequence is TGTGCCAGCAGCCAAGACGTCTCAGCGGGAGGTTTCGATGAGCAGTTCTTC. It is translated as CASSQDVSAGGFDEQFF. J is TRBJ2-1 and V is TRBV4-2; 9 nucleotides align to TRBD2. The length of the CDR3 is 17 residues. Germline V gene sequence: CDR1 LGHNA, CDR2 YNFKEQ. The junction had 11 bases not matched to a gene; V was cut back by 0 bases and J by 8 bases.

This sequence joins TRBV29-1 and TRBJ2-2; 13 bases map to TRBD2. J gave up 3 bases and V 4 bases, and 11 bases lay outside the gene matches. The CDR3 is made up of 18 amino acids. CDR1 SQVTM and CDR2 ANQGSEA come from the germline V gene. The CDR3 here is CSVGQRLAGGTDTGELFF. The CDR3 nucleotides are TGCAGCGTTGGCCAGAGACTAGCGGGAGGCACCGACACCGGGGAGCTGTTTTTT.

The chain uses TRBV5-6 and TRBJ2-1; no reliable D call. This CDR3 has 15 residues. Germline CDR1 is SGHDT and CDR2 is YYEEEE. V was trimmed by 1 base and J by 5 bases, leaving 13 bases between them. CDR3 DNA: TGTGCCAGCAGCTTGCCGGCTAGAAAGCACAATGAGCAGTTCTTC. The encoded protein is CASSLPARKHNEQFF.

This sequence joins TRBV27 and TRBJ2-7, with D uncertain. The CDR3 runs to 11 residues. The V and J ends lost 5 bases and 7 bases respectively, with 9 bases between them. The germline gives CDR1 MNHEY, CDR2 SMNVEV (reference sequence). CDR3 DNA: TGTGCCAGCAGTCCGCACTTGGAGCAGTACTTC. It translates to CASSPHLEQYF.

J is TRBJ2-7 and V is TRBV7-9; 10 bases line up with TRBD2. The CDR3 extends over 19 amino acids. V gave up 0 bases and J gave up 2 bases; unmatched junction bases: 13. CDR1 and CDR2 (germline): SEHNR, FQNEAQ (reference sequence). CDR3 protein: CASSLAQIAGGSYPYEQYF. Here the CDR3 DNA reads TGTGCCAGCAGCTTAGCGCAGATAGCGGGAGGTTCTTATCCCTACGAGCAGTACTTC.

This chain connects TRBV4-3 to TRBJ2-1; TRBD2 matches at 9 bases. The germline gives CDR1 LGHNA, CDR2 YSLEER. CDR3 size: 20 residues. The V and J ends lost 0 bases and 0 bases, in that order; junction bases with no gene match: 12. The CDR3 sequence: CASSQDRTSGYTSSYNEQFF. For the CDR3, the DNA is TGCGCCAGCAGCCAAGATAGAACTAGCGGGTACACCAGCTCCTACAATGAGCAGTTCTTC.

The chain has TRBV5-4 and TRBJ2-6; maybe TRBD2 (5 bases). Between the trimmed V and J ends, which lost 7 bases and 1 base, there was a span of 6 bases. The CDR3 sequence is 13 residues long. CDR1 is SGHNT, CDR2 YYREEE, per germline (reference sequence). The CDR3 DNA follows: TGTGCCAGCGGAGGTTCTGGGGCCAACGTCCTGACTTTC. Protein sequence: CASGGSGANVLTF.

This clone was detected only a few times. The rearrangement links TRBV5-5 to TRBJ2-1, with 10 bases lining up with TRBD2. The CDR3 runs 15 residues. CDR1 is SGHKS and CDR2 is YYEKEE in the germline V gene (reference sequence). V lost 4 bases to trimming and J lost 5 bases; unmatched junction nucleotides: 6. In DNA form, the CDR3 reads TGTGCCAGCAGCCAGACTAGCGGGCCAGACAATGAGCAGTTCTTC. This translates into CASSQTSGPDNEQFF. The full variable domain, rest sourced from reference TRBV5-5 and TRBJ2-1, is DAGVTQSPTHLIKTRGQQVTLRCSPISGHKSVSWYQQVLGQGPQFIFQYYEKEERGRGNFPDRFSARQFPNYSSELNVNALLLGDSALYLCASSQTSGPDNEQFFGPGTRLTVL.

V gene TRBV30 combines with J gene TRBJ2-1; 10 bases fit TRBD2. CDR1 and CDR2 from the germline V gene are GTSNPN and SVGIG (reference sequence). The V gene end was trimmed by 2 bases and the J gene end by 8 bases; junction bases not matched to a gene: 3. The CDR3 has 13 residues. The CDR3 is CAWSPAGGHEQFF. The CDR3 DNA sequence: TGTGCCTGGAGTCCAGCGGGAGGGCATGAGCAGTTCTTC.

Comment on this clone: One junction end does not reproduce the germline sequence, and a read error may be involved. The chain uses TRBV7-9 and TRBJ2-7; TRBD1 matches 7 bases. The CDR3 runs to 16 residues. The germline gives CDR1 SEHNR, CDR2 FQNEAQ (reference sequence). The CDR3: CASSLGLQGIPYGQYF. CDR3 coding DNA: TGTGCCAGCAGCTTAGGACTACAGGGGATCCCCTACGGGCAGTACTTC.

This clone was found once. The V gene is TRBV25-1, the J gene TRBJ1-1; weak D call: TRBD1 (6 bases). V shed 9 bases and J shed 3 bases, with 14 bases lying between them. CDR3 length: 13 residues. The germline V gene has CDR1 MGHDK and CDR2 SYGVNS. The CDR3 is CASEGVQDTEAFF. Here the CDR3 DNA reads TGTGCCAGTGAGGGGGTCCAGGACACTGAAGCTTTCTTT.

The chain combines TRBV4-3 with TRBJ2-1; 9 bases agree with TRBD1. The CDR3 is 16 residues long. Germline V lookup: CDR1 LGHNA, CDR2 YSLEER. Unmatched junction bases numbered 7, after V lost 0 bases and J lost 7 bases. The CDR3 region is CASSQDGTGSFNEQFF. For the CDR3, the DNA is TGCGCCAGCAGCCAAGATGGGACAGGGTCTTTTAATGAGCAGTTCTTC.

Here the CDR3 reads CASSTRSRGPGANVLTF. CDR3 DNA sequence: TGTGCCAGCAGCACCCGCTCCAGGGGCCCTGGGGCCAACGTCCTGACTTTC. The V gene is TRBV11-3, the J gene TRBJ2-6; tentatively, D is TRBD1 (6 bases). The germline V gene has CDR1 SGHNT and CDR2 YENEEA. Trimming cost V 5 bases and J 2 bases, with 16 bases left between them. This CDR3 contains 17 residues.

The CDR3 coding sequence is TGTGCCAGCAGGCTCCGGGACAGGGGCTCCTACGAGCAGTACTTC. Protein: CASRLRDRGSYEQYF. The chain is built from TRBV6-6 and TRBJ2-7, with 10 bases identical to TRBD1. Germline V gene lookup returns CDR1 MNHNY and CDR2 SVGAGI (reference sequence). The junction had 5 bases not matched to a gene; V was cut back by 6 bases and J by 0 bases. The CDR3 loop spans 15 amino acids.

This rearrangement joins TRBV5-1 to TRBJ1-4; 8 bases agree with TRBD1. Germline V gives CDR1 SGHRS, CDR2 YFSETQ. J was trimmed by 3 bases and V by 4 bases; bases with no gene match: 8. This CDR3 spans 16 amino acids. The CDR3 reads CASSPKDREANEKLFF. As DNA, the CDR3 is TGCGCCAGCAGCCCCAAGGACAGGGAAGCTAATGAAAAACTGTTTTTT. The whole variable domain, filled in from reference TRBV5-1 and TRBJ1-4, reads KAGVTQTPRYLIKTRGQQVTLSCSPISGHRSVSWYQQTPGQGLQFLFEYFSETQRNKGNFPGRFSGRQFSNSRSEMNVSTLELGDSALYLCASSPKDREANEKLFFGSGTQLSVL.

This clone was observed a few times. The rearrangement links TRBV11-2 to TRBJ1-2; 10 bases fit TRBD1. The CDR3 is made up of 15 amino acids. The germline V gene has CDR1 SGHAT and CDR2 FQNNGV. Trimming at V came to 5 bases and at J to 6 bases, leaving 9 bases not matched to a gene. The CDR3 loop is CASSPSGTGDDGYTF. In nucleotides, the CDR3 is TGTGCCAGCAGCCCCTCCGGGACAGGGGACGATGGCTACACCTTC.

In nucleotides, the CDR3 is TGTGCCATCAGTAGGGGGCGGACAGGGGGCGAGTCAGATACGCAGTATTTT. It specifies CAISRGRTGGESDTQYF. The chain links TRBV10-3 to TRBJ2-3; TRBD1 matches at 11 bases. Germline CDR1 reads ENHRY; CDR2 reads SYGVKD. V lost 5 bases and J lost 4; bases outside the gene matches: 11. The CDR3 length is 17 residues.

The chain recombines TRBV4-3 with TRBJ1-1; 11 bases align to TRBD1. Germline trimming cut 4 bases from V and 3 bases from J; bases unmatched to any gene: 13. There are 18 residues in the CDR3. Germline loops: CDR1 LGHNA, CDR2 YSLEER. CDR3 region: CASSRNARGDRGYTEAFF. Written as DNA, the CDR3 is TGCGCCAGCAGCCGAAATGCAAGGGGGGACAGGGGGTACACTGAAGCTTTCTTT.

This sequence joins TRBV10-3 and TRBJ2-7; a weak D match, TRBD2 (7 bases). The CDR3 loop spans 15 amino acids. CDR1 ENHRY and CDR2 SYGVKD come from the germline V gene. The V end was cut by 3 bases, the J end by 5 bases, with 17 bases between. In DNA, the CDR3 is TGTGCCATCAGTGAAAGGGGAGGGACACTTAACGAGCAGTACTTC. As protein: CAISERGGTLNEQYF.

The chain combines TRBV5-6 with TRBJ1-1, with TRBD1 matching 7 bases. J was trimmed by 1 base and V by 5 bases; bases with no gene match: 8. The CDR3 contains 15 residues. Germline V gives CDR1 SGHDT, CDR2 YYEEEE. CDR3 in DNA: TGTGCCAGCAGTAAGAAGAGGACAGGGAACACTGAAGCTTTCTTT. It translates to CASSKKRTGNTEAFF.

As for this clone: Other DNA sequences in this sample translate to the same CDR3. The CDR3 DNA follows: TGTGCCAGCAGCCAAGAGGGGCGGACAGATACGCAGTATTTT. Translation gives CASSQEGRTDTQYF. The chain joins TRBV14 to TRBJ2-3; tentative D call: TRBD1 (5 bases). Trimming left V 0 bases short and J 3 bases short, with 7 bases between. The CDR3 spans 14 residues. Germline V gives CDR1 SGHDN, CDR2 FVKESK.

The chain couples TRBV6-5 to TRBJ1-4; TRBD1 matches at 9 bases. Germline values: CDR1 MNHEY, CDR2 SVGAGI. The CDR3 loop spans 14 amino acids. V trimming: 6 bases; J trimming: 8 bases; junction bases outside the gene matches: 7. Written as DNA, the CDR3 is TGTGCCAGCAGGACAGGGGGGAGAGGGGAAAAACTGTTTTTT. Translation: CASRTGGRGEKLFF.

This clone was recorded a few times. This sequence joins TRBV4-1 and TRBJ1-3; D not certain. V was cut by 0 bases and J by 1 base, with 13 bases left in between. In germline, CDR1 is MGHRA, CDR2 YSYEKL. The CDR3 totals 17 residues. Here the CDR3 DNA reads TGCGCCAGCAGCCAAGATCCGGGAGATAGGTCTGGAAACACCATATATTTT. As protein: CASSQDPGDRSGNTIYF.